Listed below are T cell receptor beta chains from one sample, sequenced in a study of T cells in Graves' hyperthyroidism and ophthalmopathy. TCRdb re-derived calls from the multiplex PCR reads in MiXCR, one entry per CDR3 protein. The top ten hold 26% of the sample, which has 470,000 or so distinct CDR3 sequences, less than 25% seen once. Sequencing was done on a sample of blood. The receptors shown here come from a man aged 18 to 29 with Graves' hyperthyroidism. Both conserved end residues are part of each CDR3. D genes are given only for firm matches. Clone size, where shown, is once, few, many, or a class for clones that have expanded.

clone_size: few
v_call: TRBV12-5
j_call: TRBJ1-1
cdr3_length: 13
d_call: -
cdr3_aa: CASGLISHREAFF
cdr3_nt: TGTGCTAGTGGTTTGATATCTCACCGTGAAGCTTTCTTT

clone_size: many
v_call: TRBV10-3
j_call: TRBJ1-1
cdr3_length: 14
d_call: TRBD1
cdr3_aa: CAIRDRGRGGEAFF
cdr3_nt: TGTGCCATCAGAGACAGGGGGCGAGGTGGTGAAGCTTTCTTT

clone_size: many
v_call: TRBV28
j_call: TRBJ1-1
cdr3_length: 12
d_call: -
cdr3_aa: CASTGQNTEAFF
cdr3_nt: TGTGCCAGCACAGGGCAAAACACTGAAGCTTTCTTT

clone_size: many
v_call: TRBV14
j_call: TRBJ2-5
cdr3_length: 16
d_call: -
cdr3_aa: CASSQGGRSWQETQYF
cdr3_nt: TGTGCCAGCAGCCAGGGGGGACGCTCTTGGCAAGAGACCCAGTACTTC

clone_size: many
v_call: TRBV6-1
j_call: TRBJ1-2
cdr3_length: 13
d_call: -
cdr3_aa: CATREGSFSGYTF
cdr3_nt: TGTGCCACCCGGGAGGGTTCGTTTTCCGGCTACACCTTC

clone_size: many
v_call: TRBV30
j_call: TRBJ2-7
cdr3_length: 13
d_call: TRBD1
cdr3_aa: CAWAGTGSYEQYF
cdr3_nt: TGTGCCTGGGCCGGGACAGGGTCCTACGAGCAGTACTTC

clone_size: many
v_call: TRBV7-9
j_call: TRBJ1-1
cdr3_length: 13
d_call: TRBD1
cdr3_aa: CASSSTRDSEAFF
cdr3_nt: TGTGCCAGCAGCTCCACCCGGGACAGTGAAGCTTTCTTT

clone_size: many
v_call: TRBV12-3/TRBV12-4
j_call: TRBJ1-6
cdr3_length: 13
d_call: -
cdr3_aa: CASSPVLHSPLHF
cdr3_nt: TGTGCCAGCAGCCCTGTGCTCCATTCACCCCTCCACTTT

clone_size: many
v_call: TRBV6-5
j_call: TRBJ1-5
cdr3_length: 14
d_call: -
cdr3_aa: CASSYSWVGQPQHF
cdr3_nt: TGTGCCAGCAGTTACTCCTGGGTCGGACAGCCCCAGCATTTT

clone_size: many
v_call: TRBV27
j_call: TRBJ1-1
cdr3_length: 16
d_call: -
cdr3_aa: CASSFRGAALNTEAFF
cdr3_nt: TGTGCCAGCAGTTTTCGGGGGGCGGCCTTGAACACTGAAGCTTTCTTT

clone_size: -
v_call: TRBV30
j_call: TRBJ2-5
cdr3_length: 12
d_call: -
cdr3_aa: CAHKSSQETQYF
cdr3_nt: TGTGCCCATAAGAGTAGCCAAGAGACCCAGTACTTC

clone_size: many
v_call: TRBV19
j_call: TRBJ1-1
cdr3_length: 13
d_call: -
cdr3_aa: CASSNVQDTEAFF
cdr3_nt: TGTGCCAGTAGTAACGTCCAGGACACTGAAGCTTTCTTT

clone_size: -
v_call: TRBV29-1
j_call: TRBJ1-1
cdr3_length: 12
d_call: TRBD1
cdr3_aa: CSGTGMNTEAFF
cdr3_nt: TGCAGCGGGACAGGCATGAACACTGAAGCTTTCTTT

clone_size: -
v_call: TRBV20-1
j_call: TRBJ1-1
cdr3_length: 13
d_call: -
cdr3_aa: CSARLPSGTEAFF
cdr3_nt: TGCAGTGCTAGGCTCCCCTCGGGTACTGAAGCTTTCTTT

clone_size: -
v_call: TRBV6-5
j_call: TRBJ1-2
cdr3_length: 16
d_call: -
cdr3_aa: CASSYSNRVFGYGYTF
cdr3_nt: TGTGCCAGCAGTTACTCAAACAGGGTTTTCGGCTATGGTTACACCTTC

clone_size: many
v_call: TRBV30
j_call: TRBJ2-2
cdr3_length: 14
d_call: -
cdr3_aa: CAWTGLVNTGELFF
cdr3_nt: TGTGCCTGGACCGGACTGGTGAACACCGGGGAGCTGTTTTTT

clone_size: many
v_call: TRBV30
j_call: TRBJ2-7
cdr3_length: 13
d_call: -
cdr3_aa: CAWSQDRLYEQYF
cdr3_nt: TGTGCCTGGAGTCAGGACAGACTCTACGAGCAGTACTTC

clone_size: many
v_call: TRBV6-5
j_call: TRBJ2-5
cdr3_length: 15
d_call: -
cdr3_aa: CASSYGVTYQETQYF
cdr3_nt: TGTGCCAGCAGTTACGGGGTCACGTACCAAGAGACCCAGTACTTC

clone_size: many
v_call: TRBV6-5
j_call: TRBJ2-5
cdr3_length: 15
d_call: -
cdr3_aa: CASSTTRGYSETQYF
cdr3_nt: TGTGCCAGCAGTACCACCAGGGGATACTCAGAGACCCAGTACTTC

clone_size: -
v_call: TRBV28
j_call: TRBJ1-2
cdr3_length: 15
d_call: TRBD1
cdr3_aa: CASSLEAGGASSYTF
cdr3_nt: TGTGCCAGCAGTTTAGAAGCAGGGGGCGCGTCAAGCTACACCTTC

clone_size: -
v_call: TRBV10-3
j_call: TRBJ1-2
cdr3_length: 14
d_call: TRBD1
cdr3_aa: CAITPRGLDYGYTF
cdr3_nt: TGTGCCATCACTCCCAGGGGGCTCGACTATGGCTACACCTTC

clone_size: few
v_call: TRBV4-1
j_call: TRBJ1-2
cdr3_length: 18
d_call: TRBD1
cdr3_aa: CASSLQRGQVASNYGYTF
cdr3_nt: TGCGCCAGCAGCCTCCAAAGGGGACAGGTTGCCTCTAACTATGGCTACACCTTC

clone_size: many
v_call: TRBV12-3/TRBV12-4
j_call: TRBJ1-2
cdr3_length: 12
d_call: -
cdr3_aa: CASSLSLNGYAF
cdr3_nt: TGTGCCAGCAGTTTATCTCTTAATGGCTACGCCTTC

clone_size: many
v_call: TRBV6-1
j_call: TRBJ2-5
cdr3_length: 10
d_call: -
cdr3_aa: CASGGETQYF
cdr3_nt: TGTGCCAGCGGTGGGGAGACCCAGTACTTC

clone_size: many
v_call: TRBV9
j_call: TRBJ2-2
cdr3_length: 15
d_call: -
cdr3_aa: CASSPEGGGTGELFF
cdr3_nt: TGTGCCAGCAGCCCGGAGGGGGGCGGTACCGGGGAGCTGTTTTTT

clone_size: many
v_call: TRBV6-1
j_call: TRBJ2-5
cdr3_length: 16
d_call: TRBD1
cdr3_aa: CASSDYLGQLEETQYF
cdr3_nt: TGTGCCAGCAGTGATTATTTGGGACAGTTAGAAGAGACCCAGTACTTC

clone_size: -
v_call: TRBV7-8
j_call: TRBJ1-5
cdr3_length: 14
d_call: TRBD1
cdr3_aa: CASSLGTGGLPQHF
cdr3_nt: TGTGCCAGCAGCTTAGGGACAGGGGGCTTACCCCAGCATTTT

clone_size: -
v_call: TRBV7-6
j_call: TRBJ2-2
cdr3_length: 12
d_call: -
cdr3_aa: CASSPVGGELFF
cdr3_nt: TGTGCCAGCAGCCCCGTAGGCGGGGAGCTGTTTTTT

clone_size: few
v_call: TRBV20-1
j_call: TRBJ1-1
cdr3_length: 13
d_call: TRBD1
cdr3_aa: CSARQGASTEAFF
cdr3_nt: TGCAGTGCTAGGCAGGGGGCGAGCACTGAAGCTTTCTTT

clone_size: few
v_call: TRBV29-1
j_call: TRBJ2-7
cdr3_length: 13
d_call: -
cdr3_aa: CSVEDGEVYEQYF
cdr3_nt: TGCAGCGTTGAAGATGGAGAAGTCTACGAGCAGTACTTC

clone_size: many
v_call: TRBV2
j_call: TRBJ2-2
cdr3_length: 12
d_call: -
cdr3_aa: CASSYPPGELFF
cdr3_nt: TGTGCCAGCAGTTACCCCCCCGGGGAGCTGTTTTTT

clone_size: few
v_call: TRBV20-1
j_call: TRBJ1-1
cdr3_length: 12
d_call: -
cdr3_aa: CSATGLNTEAFF
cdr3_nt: TGCAGTGCTACAGGGCTCAACACTGAAGCTTTCTTT

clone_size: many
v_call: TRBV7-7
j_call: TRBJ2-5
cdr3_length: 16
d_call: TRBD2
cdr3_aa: CASSLGPAGGSGTQYF
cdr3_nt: TGTGCTAGCAGCTTAGGCCCAGCGGGGGGCTCAGGGACCCAGTACTTC

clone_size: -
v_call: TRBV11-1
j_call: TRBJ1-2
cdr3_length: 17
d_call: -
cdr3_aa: CASSLPSGPGEGNGYTF
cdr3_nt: TGTGCCAGCAGCTTACCTTCAGGTCCGGGAGAGGGAAATGGCTACACCTTC

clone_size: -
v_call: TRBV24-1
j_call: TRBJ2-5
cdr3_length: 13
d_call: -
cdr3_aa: CATSGTGSETQYF
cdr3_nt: TGTGCCACCAGTGGAACAGGGTCTGAGACCCAGTACTTC

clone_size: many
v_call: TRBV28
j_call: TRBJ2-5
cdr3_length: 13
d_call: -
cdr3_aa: CASKLQYRETQYF
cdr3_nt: TGTGCCAGTAAATTACAGTATAGAGAGACCCAGTACTTC

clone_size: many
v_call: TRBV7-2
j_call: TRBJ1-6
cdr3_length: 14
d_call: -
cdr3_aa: CASSPRTVISPLHF
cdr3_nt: TGTGCCAGCAGCCCCCGGACAGTAATTTCACCCCTCCACTTT

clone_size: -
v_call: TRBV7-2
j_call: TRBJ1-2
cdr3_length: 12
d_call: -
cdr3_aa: CASNRDIYGYTF
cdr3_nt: TGTGCCAGCAATCGGGATATCTATGGCTACACCTTC

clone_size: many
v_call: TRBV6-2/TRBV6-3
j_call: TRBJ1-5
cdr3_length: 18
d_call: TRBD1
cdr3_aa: CASLGQGASWTSNQPQHF
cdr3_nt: TGTGCCAGCTTGGGGCAGGGGGCATCGTGGACGAGCAATCAGCCCCAGCATTTT

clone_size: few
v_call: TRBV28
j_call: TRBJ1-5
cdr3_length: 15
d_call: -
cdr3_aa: CASSLPGAHGQPQHF
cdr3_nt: TGTGCCAGCAGTTTACCAGGGGCCCACGGTCAGCCCCAGCATTTT

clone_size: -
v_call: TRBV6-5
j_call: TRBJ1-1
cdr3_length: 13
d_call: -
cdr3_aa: CASRVFQYTEAFF
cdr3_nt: TGTGCCAGCAGGGTATTCCAGTACACTGAAGCTTTCTTT

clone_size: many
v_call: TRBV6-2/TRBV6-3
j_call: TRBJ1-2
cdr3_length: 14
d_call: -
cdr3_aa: CASSWGSELYGYTF
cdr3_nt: TGTGCCAGCAGTTGGGGATCCGAGTTGTATGGCTACACCTTC

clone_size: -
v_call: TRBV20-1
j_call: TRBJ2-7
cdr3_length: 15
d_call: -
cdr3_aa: CSDRRGRSGSYEQYF
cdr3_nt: TGCAGTGACCGGCGAGGGCGCAGTGGGTCCTACGAGCAGTACTTC

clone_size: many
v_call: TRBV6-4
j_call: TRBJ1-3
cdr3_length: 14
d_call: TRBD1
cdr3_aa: CASNRDREGNTIYF
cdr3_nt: TGTGCCAGCAATCGGGACAGGGAGGGAAACACCATATATTTT

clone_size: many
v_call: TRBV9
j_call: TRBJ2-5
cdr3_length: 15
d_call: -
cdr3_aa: CASSAHRGKQETQYF
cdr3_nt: TGTGCCAGCAGCGCCCATCGAGGGAAACAAGAGACCCAGTACTTC

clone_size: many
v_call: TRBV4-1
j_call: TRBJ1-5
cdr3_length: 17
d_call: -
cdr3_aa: CASSQAITTLSNQPQHF
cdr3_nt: TGCGCCAGCAGCCAAGCCATTACCACGCTTAGCAATCAGCCCCAGCATTTT

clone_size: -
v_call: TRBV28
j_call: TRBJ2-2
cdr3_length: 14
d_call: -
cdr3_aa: CASNRDMHTGELSF
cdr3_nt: TGTGCCAGCAACCGGGACATGCACACCGGGGAGCTGTCTTTT

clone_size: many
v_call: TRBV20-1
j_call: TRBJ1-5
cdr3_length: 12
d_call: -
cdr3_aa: CSADMGNQPQHF
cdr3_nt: TGCAGTGCTGATATGGGTAATCAGCCCCAGCATTTT

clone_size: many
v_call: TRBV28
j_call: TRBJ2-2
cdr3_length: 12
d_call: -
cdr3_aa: CASGAFTGELFF
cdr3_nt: TGTGCCAGCGGGGCGTTTACCGGGGAGCTGTTTTTT

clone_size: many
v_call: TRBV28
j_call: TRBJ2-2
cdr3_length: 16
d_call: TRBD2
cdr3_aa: CASSFPGTRGTGELFF
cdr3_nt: TGTGCCAGCAGTTTTCCCGGGACTAGAGGAACCGGGGAGCTGTTTTTT

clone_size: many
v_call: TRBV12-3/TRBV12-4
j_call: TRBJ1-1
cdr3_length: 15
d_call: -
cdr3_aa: CASSLQGGMNTEAFF
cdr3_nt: TGTGCCAGCAGTTTACAGGGAGGTATGAACACTGAAGCTTTCTTT

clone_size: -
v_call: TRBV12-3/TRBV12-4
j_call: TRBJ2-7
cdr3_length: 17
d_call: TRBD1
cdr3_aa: CASRTGGAPPPPYEQYF
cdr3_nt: TGTGCCAGCAGGACAGGGGGCGCACCCCCCCCTCCCTACGAGCAGTACTTC

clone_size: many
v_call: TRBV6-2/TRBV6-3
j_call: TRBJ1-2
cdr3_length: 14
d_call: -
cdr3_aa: CASTRGLEDYGYTF
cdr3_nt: TGTGCCAGCACCCGGGGGCTGGAGGACTATGGCTACACCTTC

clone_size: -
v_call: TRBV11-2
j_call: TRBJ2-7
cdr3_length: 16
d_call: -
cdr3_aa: CASSTRQAGASYEQYF
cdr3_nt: TGTGCCAGCAGCACAAGACAGGCGGGAGCGTCCTACGAGCAGTACTTC

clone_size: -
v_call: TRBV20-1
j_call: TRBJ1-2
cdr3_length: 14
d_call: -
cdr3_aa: CSASTVASNYGYTF
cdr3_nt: TGCAGTGCTAGCACAGTGGCGAGTAACTATGGCTACACCTTC

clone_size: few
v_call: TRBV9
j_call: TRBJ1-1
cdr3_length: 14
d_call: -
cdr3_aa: CASSVAGGRTEAFF
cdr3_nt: TGTGCCAGCAGCGTAGCTGGGGGACGAACTGAAGCTTTCTTT

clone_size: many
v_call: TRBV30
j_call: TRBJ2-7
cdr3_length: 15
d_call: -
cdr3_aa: CAWSQIIAGDYEQYF
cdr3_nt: TGTGCCTGGAGTCAAATCATAGCAGGGGATTACGAGCAGTACTTC